The present T cell receptor beta chain was sequenced within a study of beta chain features in type 1 diabetes. Study-level findings and limits: There was a moderate but significant shortening of TCRB CDR3s in all four CD4+ subsets of Type 1 diabetes patients.

Every bit of the isolated RNA underwent reverse transcription, so sequencing read expressed TCRB transcripts. Libraries were prepared by immunoSEQ multiplex PCR; TCRdb keeps only in-frame clonotypes and omits some of them. In the table there are under 250,000 clones, 14% of which are singletons. The CDR3 length is 17 residues. Germline V CDR1 and CDR2: SGHDT, YYEEEE. V shed 4 bases, J shed 4 bases, and the junction held 11 bases outside the gene matches. This clone was observed a few times. Its antigen remains unknown. The sequencing sample was made of naive CD4+ T cells from blood. The chain employs TRBV5-6 and TRBJ1-1; 12 bases align to TRBD1. The TCR was taken from a man younger than 40 with type 1 diabetes. Written as DNA, the CDR3 is TGTGCCAGCAGCCTCGGGACAGGGGGCGCGATGATCACTGAAGCTTTCTTT. Its protein is CASSLGTGGAMITEAFF.